This is a list of T cell receptor beta chains from one sample in a study of post-analysis software for immune sequencing data. MiXCR, run by TCRdb on the PCR reads, gives a single entry per CDR3 protein. Counted here are approximately 690,000 distinct CDR3 sequences, approximately 60% occurring once; the ten biggest clones make up about 11%. Sequencing was performed on blood. The source of these receptors is a girl aged 2 to 9 with multiple sclerosis. The CDR3 runs from the conserved cysteine through the conserved F or W. Each record gives: D gene, clone size, V gene, J gene, CDR3 DNA, CDR3 protein. A D gene is named only where the DNA matches it firmly. The size entry is marked missing in some rows and otherwise reads once, few, many or a size class.

NA	NA	TRBV9	TRBJ2-1	TGTGCCAGTCAATTGGGCTCGTCCAATGAGCAGTTCTTC	CASQLGSSNEQFF
TRBD1	once	TRBV20-1	TRBJ2-1	TGCAGTGCCGCTTGGCGGACAGGGGTGGTCAATGAGCAGTTCTTC	CSAAWRTGVVNEQFF
TRBD2	NA	TRBV5-5	TRBJ2-1	TGTGCCAGCAGCTTGGCGGGAGGAGGATTGCGGAACAATGAGCAGTTCTTC	CASSLAGGGLRNNEQFF
TRBD1	few	TRBV12-3/TRBV12-4	TRBJ2-3	TGTGCCAGCAGCCGACAGGGGAATACGCAGTATTTT	CASSRQGNTQYF
TRBD2	NA	TRBV12-3/TRBV12-4	TRBJ2-7	TGTGCCAGCAGAGGGACTAGCGGGGGGGTCTACGAGCAGTACTTC	CASRGTSGGVYEQYF
NA	NA	TRBV11-2	TRBJ2-5	TGTGCCAGCAGACCCGATACGAGCTGGGATCAAGAGACCCAGTACTTC	CASRPDTSWDQETQYF
NA	NA	TRBV3-1	TRBJ2-1	TGTGCCAGCAGCCAAGGGCCGGTAGGCAGGGACGAGGAGCAGTTCTTC	CASSQGPVGRDEEQFF
TRBD2	NA	TRBV28	TRBJ2-7	TGTGCCAGCAGCCCCCGGGGACTAGTACCACTCGAGCAGTACTTC	CASSPRGLVPLEQYF
NA	NA	TRBV14	TRBJ2-7	TGTGCCAGCAGCCAGACTTATTACGAGCAGTACTTC	CASSQTYYEQYF
TRBD1	NA	TRBV5-1	TRBJ2-7	TGCGCCAGCAGCCTAACAGGGGCCCTCTACGAGCAGTACTTC	CASSLTGALYEQYF
TRBD1	NA	TRBV29-1	TRBJ2-7	TGCAGCGTCAGTAGGCGAGACAGGGGGTACGAGCAGTACTTC	CSVSRRDRGYEQYF
TRBD1	once	TRBV4-1	TRBJ1-1	TGCGCCAGCAGCCAAGGGCCGACAGGGGACACTGAAGCTTTCTTT	CASSQGPTGDTEAFF
NA	NA	TRBV21-1	TRBJ1-4	TGTGCCAGCATTTACGACAGTAATGAAAAACTGTTTTTT	CASIYDSNEKLFF
TRBD2	NA	TRBV7-9	TRBJ2-3	TGTGCCAGCAGCTTAACCCTAGCGGAAAATACGCAGTATTTT	CASSLTLAENTQYF
TRBD1	NA	TRBV12-3/TRBV12-4	TRBJ1-6	TGTGCCAGCAGACCTGGACAGGCAAATTCACCCCTCCACTTT	CASRPGQANSPLHF
NA	few	TRBV7-9	TRBJ1-2	TGTGCCAGCAGCTTGGAGAGCTATGGCTACACCTTC	CASSLESYGYTF
NA	NA	TRBV6-1	TRBJ2-1	TGTGCCAGCAGGGACCGGGACCGGGGGCTCAATGAGCAGTTCTTC	CASRDRDRGLNEQFF
NA	NA	TRBV10-3	TRBJ1-2	TGTGCCATCAGGACTCAATCGACAGCTACCTATGGCTACACCTTC	CAIRTQSTATYGYTF
NA	few	TRBV4-1	TRBJ2-7	TGCGCCAGCAGCCCATCGATAGCGGCCTACGAGCAGTACTTC	CASSPSIAAYEQYF
NA	NA	TRBV7-2	TRBJ1-2	TGTGCCAGCAGCTTAGCCGTGGGCGCGGACTATGGCTACACCTTC	CASSLAVGADYGYTF
TRBD1	once	TRBV24-1	TRBJ2-7	TGTGCCACCAGTGACCCAGGACAGGGCGATAACGAGCAGTACTTC	CATSDPGQGDNEQYF
NA	once	TRBV29-1	TRBJ1-1	TGCAGCGTTGAAGCGGCCGATTTGGACATTGAAGCTTTCTTT	CSVEAADLDIEAFF
TRBD2	NA	TRBV7-6	TRBJ2-3	TGTGCCAGCAGCTTTAGGACTAGCGGATTTACCACAGATACGCAGTATTTT	CASSFRTSGFTTDTQYF
TRBD2	NA	TRBV7-3	TRBJ2-1	TGTGCCAGCAGCACCTCACTAGCGGGAGTTGTCAATGAGCAGTTCTTC	CASSTSLAGVVNEQFF
NA	NA	TRBV20-1	TRBJ2-1	TGCAGTGCCGGGAAGCCAGGGAGGAATGAGCAGTTCTTC	CSAGKPGRNEQFF
NA	NA	TRBV15	TRBJ2-3	TGTGCCACCAGCCGGGACAAGGGCACAGATACGCAGTATTTT	CATSRDKGTDTQYF
NA	NA	TRBV12-3/TRBV12-4	TRBJ2-6	TGTGCCAGCAGTTCCGCTGGGGCCAACGTCCGGACTTTC	CASSSAGANVRTF
TRBD2	NA	TRBV7-9	TRBJ2-3	TGTGCCAGCAGCACCCCTAGCGGGGCGGGCACAGATACGCAGTATTTT	CASSTPSGAGTDTQYF
TRBD1	few	TRBV4-2	TRBJ1-5	TGTGCCAGCAGCCAAGAGGGGACAGGTTTGGGGGAGCCCCAGCATTTT	CASSQEGTGLGEPQHF
TRBD1	NA	TRBV4-2	TRBJ2-7	TGTGCCAGCAGCCTCAACAGGGGGAGGCATGAGCAGTACTTC	CASSLNRGRHEQYF
NA	NA	TRBV29-1	TRBJ2-1	TGCAGCGTTACGGGCCTGTCCTACAATGAGCAGTTCTTC	CSVTGLSYNEQFF
NA	NA	TRBV10-3	TRBJ2-3	TGTGCCATCAGTGCGGCCCCCCCGACAGGCACAGATACGCAGTATTTT	CAISAAPPTGTDTQYF
NA	NA	TRBV29-1	TRBJ2-7	TGCAGCGTTGGTCTGGGAGAGATCTACGAGCAGTACTTC	CSVGLGEIYEQYF
NA	NA	TRBV12-3/TRBV12-4	TRBJ2-1	TGTGCCAGCAGCAGGGGCTCGGGACTCTTTAATGAGCAGTTCTTC	CASSRGSGLFNEQFF
NA	few	TRBV4-3	TRBJ1-2	TGCGCCAGCAGCCAAGAGCGAACCCTTGAGGGAAATGGCTACACCTTC	CASSQERTLEGNGYTF
TRBD1	few	TRBV27	TRBJ2-3	TGTGCCAGCAGTTCGACAGGGGGAAGGACAGATACGCAGTATTTT	CASSSTGGRTDTQYF
TRBD1	NA	TRBV12-3/TRBV12-4	TRBJ1-5	TGTGCCAGCAGTTTAGCAGACGGACAGGGAGGACAGCCCCAGCATTTT	CASSLADGQGGQPQHF
TRBD1	NA	TRBV11-2	TRBJ2-1	TGTGCCAGCAGCTACTTAGAGGCAGGAGACAGGGATCCTTACAATGAGCAGTTCTTC	CASSYLEAGDRDPYNEQFF
TRBD1	few	TRBV6-4	TRBJ2-1	TGTGCCAGCAGTGGGACAGGGTACAATGAGCAGTTCTTC	CASSGTGYNEQFF
NA	NA	TRBV5-4	TRBJ2-3	TGTGCCAGCAGCTTGTGGACGGGGGCTCGCGGAGATACGCAGTATTTT	CASSLWTGARGDTQYF
NA	NA	TRBV20-1	TRBJ2-4	TGCAGTGCTCCGGAGAACGGGGGAGCCAAAAACATTCAGTACTTC	CSAPENGGAKNIQYF
NA	NA	TRBV7-3	TRBJ2-5	TGTGCCAGCAGCTCGCTAGGACAGAACCAAGAGACCCAGTACTTC	CASSSLGQNQETQYF
TRBD2	few	TRBV24-1	TRBJ2-5	TGTGCCACCAGCGATACAGATCCGGGACTAGCGGGGGGGCCTCATGAGACCCAGTACTTC	CATSDTDPGLAGGPHETQYF
TRBD2	NA	TRBV7-8	TRBJ2-1	TGTGCCAGCAGCTCCCTAGCGGGATCAGACAATGAGCAGTTCTTC	CASSSLAGSDNEQFF
TRBD1	few	TRBV4-1	TRBJ2-6	TGCGCCAGCAGCCAAGAGCGGCAGGGGGTCTCTGGGGCCAACGTCCTGACTTTC	CASSQERQGVSGANVLTF
TRBD2	NA	TRBV24-1	TRBJ2-1	TGTGCCACATTAGGTCACAAGCGGGATGGGGAGTGCAATGAGCAGTTCTTC	CATLGHKRDGECNEQFF
NA	NA	TRBV20-1	TRBJ2-7	TGCAGTGCCCGGACGGCTACCTCCTACGAGCAGTACTTC	CSARTATSYEQYF
TRBD2	once	TRBV2	TRBJ2-3	TGTGCCAGCAGGCTTAGACTAGCGGGCGACACAGATACGCAGTATTTT	CASRLRLAGDTDTQYF
NA	NA	TRBV7-8	TRBJ2-1	TGTGCCAGCAGCTTAGGAGTCCGCGAGCAGTTCTTC	CASSLGVREQFF
NA	NA	TRBV20-1	TRBJ2-3	TGCAGTGCTAGATGGGGGAGCGCGGCAGATACGCAGTATTTT	CSARWGSAADTQYF
TRBD1	NA	TRBV4-3	TRBJ2-1	TGCGCCAGCAGCCATCTGACAGGGGCAAAGGCTAATGAGCAGTTCTTC	CASSHLTGAKANEQFF
TRBD2	NA	TRBV12-3/TRBV12-4	TRBJ2-3	TGTGCCAGCAGTCTTTCTAGCGGGAGGACAGATACGCAGTATTTT	CASSLSSGRTDTQYF
NA	NA	TRBV15	TRBJ2-1	TGTGCCACCAGCCGTGACACTTCCTACAATGAGCAGTTCTTC	CATSRDTSYNEQFF
NA	NA	TRBV20-1	TRBJ2-3	TGCAGTGCTAGAGATTGGGGGGCCCCCGACACAGATACGCAGTATTTT	CSARDWGAPDTDTQYF
NA	few	TRBV12-3/TRBV12-4	TRBJ1-6	TGTGCCAGCAGTTTACAACCGCTCGGGGCCAATAATTCACCCCTCCACTTT	CASSLQPLGANNSPLHF
TRBD1	NA	TRBV2	TRBJ2-5	TGTGCCAGCAGTGGCCGAGGGGGCATCGAGACCCAGTACTTC	CASSGRGGIETQYF
NA	few	TRBV9	TRBJ2-1	TGTGCCAGCAGCGTAGGGGCGTACAATGAGCAGTTCTTC	CASSVGAYNEQFF
NA	NA	TRBV12-5	TRBJ2-1	TGTGCTAGGACCCCCGGACACTACAATGAGCAGTTCTTC	CARTPGHYNEQFF
NA	NA	TRBV5-6	TRBJ2-1	TGTGCCAGCAGCTTGGGACAGGTCCGGAATGAGCAGTTCTTC	CASSLGQVRNEQFF
NA	NA	TRBV4-1	TRBJ1-1	TGCGCCAGCAGCCAAACCAACACTGAAGCTTTCTTT	CASSQTNTEAFF